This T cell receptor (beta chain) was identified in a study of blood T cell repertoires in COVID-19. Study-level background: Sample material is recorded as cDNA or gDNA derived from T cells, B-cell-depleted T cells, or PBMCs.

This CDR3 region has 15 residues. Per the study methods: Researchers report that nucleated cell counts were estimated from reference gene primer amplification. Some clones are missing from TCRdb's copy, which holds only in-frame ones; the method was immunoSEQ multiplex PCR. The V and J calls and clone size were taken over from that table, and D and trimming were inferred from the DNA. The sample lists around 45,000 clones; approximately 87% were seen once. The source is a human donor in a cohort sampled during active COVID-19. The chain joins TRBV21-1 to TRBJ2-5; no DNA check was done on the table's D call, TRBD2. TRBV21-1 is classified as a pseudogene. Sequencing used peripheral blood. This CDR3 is CARMSLAALAVAQYF. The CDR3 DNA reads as TGTGCCAGAATGTCCCTAGCGGCCCTCGCGGTTGCCCAGTACTTC.